This T cell receptor beta chain was recorded in a study of beta chain features in type 1 diabetes. The study, taken as a whole, reports: The study found fewer insertions and more deletions at VDJ junctions in type 1 diabetes patients. Patients and controls would be equally affected if PCR favored shorter templates. Within each of all four CD4+ subsets, Type 1 diabetes patients had TCRB CDR3s that were moderately but significantly shorter. TCRB rearrangement may or may not be influenced by HLA type; here this remained unresolved. The naive, central memory and Treg TCRB repertoires of patients appeared to be more similar to one another than those of healthy donors.

This CDR3 spans 15 amino acids. The germline V gene has CDR1 GTSNPN and CDR2 SVGIG (reference sequence). V gave up 4 bases and J gave up 1 base, with 16 bases separating them. For this clone: Antigen unknown.

Expressed TCRB transcripts were sequenced after all isolated RNA was converted to cDNA. The assay was immunoSEQ multiplex PCR, and TCRdb's table has in-frame clones only and misses some. Here the sample spans hundreds of thousands of clones, approximately 15% being singletons. This clonotype was obtained from a man aged 18-30 years with type 1 diabetes. J is TRBJ2-5 and V is TRBV30; maybe TRBD2 (5 bases). The sample consisted of naive CD4+ T cells from blood. CDR3 nucleotide sequence: TGTGCCTGGACCCCCTCAGCGGTGGGCCAAGAGACCCAGTACTTC. It yields the protein CAWTPSAVGQETQYF.